These T cell receptor beta chains were read from a single sample in a study of cytomegalovirus exposure and HLA in healthy donors. This table comes from immunoSEQ multiplex PCR, and its TCRdb copy is limited to in-frame clones, with some not included. The repertoire holds around 140,000 clones, with more than 75% as singletons. Source material: PBMCs. The receptors were sampled from a male donor in good health and CMV-seronegative. Both conserved end residues are part of each CDR3. The D gene is left open where the match is weak. Size values are once, few and many counts, or a class for expanded clones, and some rows have none.

d_call: TRBD2
v_call: TRBV4-1
j_call: TRBJ2-5
clone_size: -
cdr3_aa: CASSQHGTSGGETQYF
cdr3_nt: TGCGCCAGCAGCCAGCACGGGACTAGCGGGGGTGAGACCCAGTACTTC

d_call: -
v_call: TRBV7-2
j_call: TRBJ2-3
clone_size: -
cdr3_aa: CASSPRNRGSVDTQYF
cdr3_nt: TGTGCCAGCAGCCCTCGGAATCGGGGATCTGTAGATACGCAGTATTTT

d_call: -
v_call: TRBV5-5
j_call: TRBJ1-1
clone_size: -
cdr3_aa: CASSGGSGVGTEAFF
cdr3_nt: TGTGCCAGCAGCGGGGGATCAGGGGTGGGCACTGAAGCTTTCTTT

d_call: -
v_call: TRBV4-3
j_call: TRBJ2-2
clone_size: -
cdr3_aa: CASSPHYTGELFF
cdr3_nt: TGCGCCAGCAGCCCGCACTACACCGGGGAGCTGTTTTTT

d_call: -
v_call: TRBV6-5
j_call: TRBJ2-2
clone_size: -
cdr3_aa: CASSYGRRTGELFF
cdr3_nt: TGTGCCAGCAGTTACGGGAGGCGCACCGGGGAGCTGTTTTTT

d_call: -
v_call: TRBV6-5
j_call: TRBJ2-3
clone_size: -
cdr3_aa: CASSYSLGSTDTQYF
cdr3_nt: TGTGCCAGCAGTTACTCACTAGGAAGCACAGATACGCAGTATTTT

d_call: -
v_call: TRBV7-2
j_call: TRBJ1-2
clone_size: once
cdr3_aa: CASTLGAYGYTF
cdr3_nt: TGTGCCAGCACCCTAGGCGCTTATGGCTACACCTTC

d_call: -
v_call: TRBV4-1
j_call: TRBJ1-2
clone_size: -
cdr3_aa: CASSPGRANYGYTF
cdr3_nt: TGCGCCAGCAGCCCAGGCAGGGCTAACTATGGCTACACCTTC

d_call: -
v_call: TRBV6-6
j_call: TRBJ2-7
clone_size: -
cdr3_aa: CASSYPQQAGPEQYF
cdr3_nt: TGTGCCAGCAGTTACCCTCAACAGGCCGGTCCGGAGCAGTACTTC

d_call: -
v_call: TRBV5-6
j_call: TRBJ2-1
clone_size: -
cdr3_aa: CASIPRVSSYNEQFF
cdr3_nt: TGTGCCAGCATTCCGCGGGTGAGCTCCTACAATGAGCAGTTCTTC

d_call: -
v_call: TRBV15
j_call: TRBJ2-3
clone_size: once
cdr3_aa: CATSRVPRGDDTQYF
cdr3_nt: TGTGCCACCAGCAGAGTACCCCGAGGTGATGATACGCAGTATTTT

d_call: -
v_call: TRBV25-1
j_call: TRBJ2-3
clone_size: -
cdr3_aa: CASSEGVGGTDTQYF
cdr3_nt: TGTGCCAGCAGTGAAGGGGTAGGGGGCACAGATACGCAGTATTTT

d_call: TRBD1
v_call: TRBV7-9
j_call: TRBJ2-2
clone_size: -
cdr3_aa: CASSLVDSGGTGELFF
cdr3_nt: TGTGCCAGCAGCTTAGTGGATTCAGGGGGCACCGGGGAGCTGTTTTTT

d_call: -
v_call: TRBV7-9
j_call: TRBJ1-6
clone_size: -
cdr3_aa: CASSRGGPSYNSPLHF
cdr3_nt: TGTGCCAGCAGTCGCGGCGGGCCCTCCTATAATTCACCCCTCCACTTT

d_call: -
v_call: TRBV30
j_call: TRBJ2-7
clone_size: -
cdr3_aa: CARSRVSYEQYF
cdr3_nt: TGTGCCCGGAGTCGGGTTAGCTACGAGCAGTACTTC

d_call: TRBD1
v_call: TRBV4-1
j_call: TRBJ1-1
clone_size: -
cdr3_aa: CASSPRLAGQGLGNTEAFF
cdr3_nt: TGCGCCAGCAGCCCGAGGCTCGCGGGACAGGGGTTAGGGAACACTGAAGCTTTCTTT

d_call: -
v_call: TRBV5-1
j_call: TRBJ2-2
clone_size: once
cdr3_aa: CASSFGVESGELFF
cdr3_nt: TGCGCCAGCAGCTTTGGAGTGGAGAGCGGGGAGCTGTTTTTT

d_call: -
v_call: TRBV7-2
j_call: TRBJ1-1
clone_size: once
cdr3_aa: CASSLQGRDTEAFF
cdr3_nt: TGTGCCAGCAGCTTACAGGGGAGGGACACTGAAGCTTTCTTT

d_call: TRBD2
v_call: TRBV5-4
j_call: TRBJ2-5
clone_size: -
cdr3_aa: CASSLGLAGNQETQYF
cdr3_nt: TGTGCCAGCAGCTTGGGACTAGCGGGGAACCAAGAGACCCAGTACTTC

d_call: -
v_call: TRBV4-1
j_call: TRBJ1-2
clone_size: -
cdr3_aa: CASSQEGGYTNYGYTF
cdr3_nt: TGCGCCAGCAGCCAAGAAGGCGGCTACACTAACTATGGCTACACCTTC

d_call: TRBD1
v_call: TRBV5-1
j_call: TRBJ1-2
clone_size: -
cdr3_aa: CASSFGQGGDGYTF
cdr3_nt: TGCGCCAGCAGCTTCGGACAGGGGGGTGATGGCTACACCTTC

d_call: -
v_call: TRBV27
j_call: TRBJ2-1
clone_size: -
cdr3_aa: CASSLSNGYNEQFF
cdr3_nt: TGTGCCAGCAGTTTATCGAACGGCTACAATGAGCAGTTCTTC

d_call: -
v_call: TRBV7-8
j_call: TRBJ2-5
clone_size: -
cdr3_aa: CASSPQAETQYF
cdr3_nt: TGTGCCAGCAGCCCCCAAGCGGAGACCCAGTACTTC

d_call: -
v_call: TRBV9
j_call: TRBJ2-3
clone_size: -
cdr3_aa: CASSVGTTDTQYF
cdr3_nt: TGTGCCAGCAGCGTAGGAACAACAGATACGCAGTATTTT

d_call: -
v_call: TRBV28
j_call: TRBJ1-5
clone_size: -
cdr3_aa: CASTLTGDQPQHF
cdr3_nt: TGTGCCAGCACCCTGACGGGGGATCAGCCCCAGCATTTT

d_call: -
v_call: TRBV7-6
j_call: TRBJ2-7
clone_size: -
cdr3_aa: CASSSRRDYEQYF
cdr3_nt: TGTGCCAGCAGCTCCAGACGGGACTACGAGCAGTACTTC

d_call: TRBD1
v_call: TRBV4-3
j_call: TRBJ2-7
clone_size: -
cdr3_aa: CASSQERQGSYEQYF
cdr3_nt: TGCGCCAGCAGCCAAGAACGACAGGGCTCCTACGAGCAGTACTTC

d_call: TRBD1
v_call: TRBV7-2
j_call: TRBJ1-2
clone_size: -
cdr3_aa: CASSSTGTSHGYTF
cdr3_nt: TGTGCCAGCAGCTCGACAGGGACCTCGCATGGCTACACCTTC

d_call: TRBD1
v_call: TRBV13
j_call: TRBJ2-3
clone_size: -
cdr3_aa: CASSPRGRLDTQYF
cdr3_nt: TGTGCCAGCAGCCCCAGGGGGCGTCTAGATACGCAGTATTTT

d_call: TRBD2
v_call: TRBV4-1
j_call: TRBJ2-7
clone_size: -
cdr3_aa: CASSQSSGGSYEQYF
cdr3_nt: TGCGCCAGCAGCCAATCTAGCGGGGGATCCTACGAGCAGTACTTC

d_call: TRBD1
v_call: TRBV5-6
j_call: TRBJ1-2
clone_size: -
cdr3_aa: CASSPDREGYTF
cdr3_nt: TGTGCCAGCAGCCCGGACAGGGAGGGCTACACCTTC

d_call: TRBD1
v_call: TRBV19
j_call: TRBJ2-4
clone_size: -
cdr3_aa: CASTGQGRDIQYF
cdr3_nt: TGTGCCAGTACGGGACAGGGAAGGGACATTCAGTACTTC

d_call: TRBD1
v_call: TRBV2
j_call: TRBJ2-7
clone_size: -
cdr3_aa: CASSLPGQGVGYEQYF
cdr3_nt: TGTGCCAGCTCCTTGCCAGGACAGGGGGTGGGGTACGAGCAGTACTTC